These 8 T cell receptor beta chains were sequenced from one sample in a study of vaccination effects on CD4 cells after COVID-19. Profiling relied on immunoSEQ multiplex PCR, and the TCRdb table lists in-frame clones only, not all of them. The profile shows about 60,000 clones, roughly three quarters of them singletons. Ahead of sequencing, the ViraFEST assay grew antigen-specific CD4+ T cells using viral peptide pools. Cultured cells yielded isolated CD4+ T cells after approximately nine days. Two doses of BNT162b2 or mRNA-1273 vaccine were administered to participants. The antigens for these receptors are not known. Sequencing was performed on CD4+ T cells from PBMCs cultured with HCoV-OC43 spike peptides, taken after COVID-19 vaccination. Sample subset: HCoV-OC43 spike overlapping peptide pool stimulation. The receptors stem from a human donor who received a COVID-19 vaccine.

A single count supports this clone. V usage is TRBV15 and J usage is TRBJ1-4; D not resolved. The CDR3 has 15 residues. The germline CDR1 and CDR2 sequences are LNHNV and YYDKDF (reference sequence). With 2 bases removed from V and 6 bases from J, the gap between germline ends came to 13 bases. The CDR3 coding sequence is TGTGCCACCAGCAGACTCCAGCGGGGTTATGAAAAACTGTTTTTT. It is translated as CATSRLQRGYEKLFF.

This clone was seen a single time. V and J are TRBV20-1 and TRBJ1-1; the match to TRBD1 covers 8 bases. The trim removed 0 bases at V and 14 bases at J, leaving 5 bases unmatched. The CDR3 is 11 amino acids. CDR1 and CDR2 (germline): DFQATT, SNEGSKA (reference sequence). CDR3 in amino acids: CSAREVGTGFF. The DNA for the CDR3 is TGCAGTGCTAGAGAAGTCGGGACAGGATTCTTT.

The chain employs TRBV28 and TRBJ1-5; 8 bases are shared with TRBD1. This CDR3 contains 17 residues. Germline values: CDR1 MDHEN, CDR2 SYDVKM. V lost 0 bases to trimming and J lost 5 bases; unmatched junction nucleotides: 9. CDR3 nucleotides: TGTGCCAGCAGTTTATGGGGGGACAGGAGGCTGGATCAGCCCCAGCATTTT. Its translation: CASSLWGDRRLDQPQHF.

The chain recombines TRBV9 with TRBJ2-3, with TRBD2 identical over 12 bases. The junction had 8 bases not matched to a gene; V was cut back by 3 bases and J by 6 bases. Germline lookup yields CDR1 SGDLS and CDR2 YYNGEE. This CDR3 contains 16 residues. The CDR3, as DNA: TGTGCCAGCAGCGCAAATCTAGCGGGGGGGTTCGATACGCAGTATTTT. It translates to CASSANLAGGFDTQYF. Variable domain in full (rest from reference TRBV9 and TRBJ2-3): DSGVTQTPKHLITATGQRVTLRCSPRSGDLSVYWYQQSLDQGLQFLIQYYNGEERAKGNILERFSAQQFPDLHSELNLSSLELGDSALYFCASSANLAGGFDTQYFGPGTRLTVL.

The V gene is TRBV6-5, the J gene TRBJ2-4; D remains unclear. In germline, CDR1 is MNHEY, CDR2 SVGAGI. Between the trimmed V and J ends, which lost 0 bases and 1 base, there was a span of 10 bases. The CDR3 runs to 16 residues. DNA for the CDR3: TGTGCCAGCAGTTACTCGAACATATTGGCCAAAAACATTCAGTACTTC. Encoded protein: CASSYSNILAKNIQYF.

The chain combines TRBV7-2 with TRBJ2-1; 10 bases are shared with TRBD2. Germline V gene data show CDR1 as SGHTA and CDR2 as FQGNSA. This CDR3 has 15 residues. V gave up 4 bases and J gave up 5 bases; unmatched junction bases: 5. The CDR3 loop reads CASSSLGLADNEQFF. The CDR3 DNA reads TGTGCCAGCAGCTCACTCGGACTAGCGGACAATGAGCAGTTCTTC.

The CDR3 sequence: CASRRQAHQPQHF. The CDR3 nucleotides are TGTGCCAGCAGGAGACAGGCGCACCAGCCCCAGCATTTT. The chain combines TRBV28 with TRBJ1-5; possible D gene TRBD1, 6 bases. Germline CDR1 is MDHEN and CDR2 is SYDVKM. V gave up 6 bases and J gave up 7 bases, with 13 bases separating them. The length of the CDR3 is 13 residues.

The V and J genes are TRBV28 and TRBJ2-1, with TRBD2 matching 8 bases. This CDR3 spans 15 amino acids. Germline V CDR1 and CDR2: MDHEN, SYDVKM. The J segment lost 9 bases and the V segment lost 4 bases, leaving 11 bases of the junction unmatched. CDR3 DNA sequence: TGTGCCAGCAGTTCCACAGTACGTCTAGCGGGTGAGCAGTTCTTC. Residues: CASSSTVRLAGEQFF.